This T cell receptor (beta chain) was recorded in a study of beta chain features in type 1 diabetes (dated by TCRdb to 2017 to 2018). Regarding the complete study: No differences in mean age, gender distribution, total cell number or subset yield were found between patients and healthy donors. A total of about 100,000,000 sorted cells were examined across all samples, and RNA yield correlated strongly with the number of cells per subset. In the study, TCRB repertoires of sorted circulating CD4+ T cell subsets from recently diagnosed type 1 diabetes patients were compared with those of matched healthy donors. Regulatory and stem cell-like memory subsets were isolated from only 8 patients and roughly eight healthy donors, whereas naive and central memory subsets came from all 30 or so donors. Here is what the overall study found, with its caveats: At VDJ recombination sites, patients with type 1 diabetes made fewer insertions and deleted more nucleotides, a pattern implying thymic rearrangement abnormalities. Sequencing cDNA rather than genomic DNA could over-represent highly expressing activated cells, although activation and CD3 levels did not differ between groups. Type 1 diabetes patients showed a moderate but significant shortening of TCRB CDR3 length in all four CD4+ subsets. PCR may preferentially amplify shorter templates, but because patient and control samples were amplified and corrected together, any resulting skew would affect both groups equally. Only small numbers of individuals were included in the HLA sub-analyses, which left unresolved whether HLA type had any influence on TCRB rearrangement. The naive, central memory and regulatory TCRB repertoires appeared to resemble one another more closely among patients than among healthy donors.

This clone was picked up a small number of times. Its recognized antigen is unknown. No qualities accompany the bases; no much larger clone lies one base away. The High Capacity cDNA Reverse Transcription Kit was used to reverse transcribe all of the isolated RNA, meaning that expressed TCRB transcripts were what got sequenced. Naive, central memory and regulatory T cell samples underwent deep immunoSEQ sequencing, averaging roughly 3.5 million total reads per sample. Sorted cells were lysed in RLT buffer, and RNA was extracted using DNase-treated RNeasy Micro or Mini kits according to cell number. Each cell subset was processed separately to prevent cross-contamination, with patient and healthy donor samples processed together. The immunoSEQ multiplex PCR was used to amplify TCRB sequences from cDNA, yielding 87-bp fragments that span the CDR3 region. Sequencing of the amplicons was performed on the Illumina HiSeq platform. The paper's data handling went like this. Synthetic template baselines were used to correct PCR bias computationally, reads within Hamming distance 2 were collapsed, and singletons that could not be merged were discarded. Reads were aligned against IMGT to assign V, D and J genes, CDR3 length and insertions or deletions at six rearrangement sites. Within each subset, clonotype counts were normalized to sorted cell number, and only after that were true diversity and Gini coefficients computed with the tcR R package. The overlap coefficient, calculated on TCRB nucleotide sequences, was used to quantify repertoire sharing. In its TCRdb copy, this immuneACCESS table keeps in-frame sequences only and misses some clones. Where compared with another copy, unresolved V genes explain less than half of these, and the others have no known cause. V and J calls and clone size are those listed in that table; D and trimming were worked out from the DNA. The sample table records 93,000 or so clones; under 30% of these occur just once. The ten largest clones represent about 0.57% of the sample.

At the junction V is shortened by 7 bases and J by 5 bases, with 8 bases in between. The germline V gene gives CDR1 as MDHEN and CDR2 as SYDVKM. Measured from the cysteine to the phenylalanine, the CDR3 is 11 residues long. The entry retains the CDR3 DNA only, 33 bases that are in frame from base 1. Each donor gave one peripheral blood draw, averaging approximately 120 mL, which was collected into heparinised tubes. Using a panel that included CD45RO, CCR7, CD25, CD127, CD95 and CD27, naive, central memory, regulatory and stem cell-like memory CD4+ T cells were sorted on a BD FACSAria II. A purity above 95% was achieved for all sorted populations. Right away, PBMCs were isolated by Lymphoprep density gradient centrifugation and were stained directly, with no culture step. So that batch effects would be minimized, each experiment stained and sorted samples in pairs, pairing one healthy donor with one patient.

The rearrangement joined TRBV28 to TRBJ1-1; a confident D gene designation cannot be given. The sequenced sample consisted of central memory CD4+ T cells from blood. This TCR was recovered from a woman in her late teens or twenties with type 1 diabetes. The nucleotide sequence is TGTGCCAGCACCGAGCGGACTGAAGCTTTCTTT. It specifies CASTERTEAFF.